These 10 T cell receptor beta chains came from one sample sequenced in a study of blood T cell repertoires in COVID-19. Some clones are missing from TCRdb's copy, which holds only in-frame ones; the method was immunoSEQ multiplex PCR. The sample contains 100,000 or so clones, more than 70% of which appear only once. The sequencing sample was made of peripheral blood. Receptors originate from a human donor in a cohort sampled during active COVID-19.

V gene TRBV15 combines with J gene TRBJ2-7, with 8 bases aligning to TRBD2. This CDR3 has 16 residues. Trimming removed 0 bases from V and 3 bases from J; junction bases left unmatched: 7. Germline V gene lookup returns CDR1 LNHNV and CDR2 YYDKDF (reference sequence). This chain's CDR3 is CATSRDLTSGNYEQYF. CDR3 nucleotide sequence: TGTGCCACCAGCAGAGACCTCACTAGCGGAAACTACGAGCAGTACTTC.

This chain connects TRBV16 to TRBJ2-3; D ambiguous. Germline V gene data show CDR1 as KGHSY and CDR2 as FQNENV. Trimming cost V 4 bases and J 3 bases, with 5 bases left between them. CDR3 length: 12 amino acids. The CDR3 region is CASSPRTDTQYF. The CDR3 DNA follows: TGTGCCAGCAGCCCCCGGACAGATACGCAGTATTTT.

The chain joins TRBV12-5 to TRBJ2-7; 10 nucleotides align to TRBD2. V lost 6 bases, J lost 5 bases, and 16 bases stayed unmatched. CDR3 length: 17 amino acids. CDR1 is LGHNT and CDR2 is FRNRAP in the germline V gene. The CDR3 DNA sequence: TGTGCTAGTGGCGAGGGAGCGGGAGGGCGGTTGGGACACGAGCAGTACTTC. This encodes CASGEGAGGRLGHEQYF. Supplemented by reference TRBV12-5 and TRBJ2-7, the full variable domain reads DARVTQTPRHKVTEMGQEVTMRCQPILGHNTVFWYRQTMMQGLELLAYFRNRAPLDDSGMPKDRFSAEMPDATLATLKIQPSEPRDSAVYFCASGEGAGGRLGHEQYFGPGTRLTVT.

This chain links TRBV7-2 with TRBJ1-2; D is perhaps TRBD1 (6 bases). CDR1 is SGHTA and CDR2 is FQGNSA in the germline V gene. V was cut by 2 bases and J by 4 bases, with 20 bases left in between. CDR3 length: 17 amino acids. For the CDR3, the DNA is TGTGCCAGCAGCTTACAAGGGACGGGGGGGCAGAGCTATGGCTACACCTTC. Its protein is CASSLQGTGGQSYGYTF.

The rearrangement joins TRBV29-1 to TRBJ2-3; 8 bases map to TRBD1. The CDR3 totals 14 residues. With V trimmed by 8 bases and J by 11 bases, 18 bases remained unmatched. Germline V gene sequence: CDR1 SQVTM, CDR2 ANQGSEA. CDR3 in amino acids: CSLLDGQGVRKQYF. The CDR3 DNA reads TGCAGCCTACTCGACGGACAGGGCGTAAGGAAGCAGTATTTT.

This clone is a singleton in its sample. The rearrangement uses TRBV6-1 and TRBJ1-5, with 9 bases matching TRBD1. V was clipped by 4 bases and J by 0 bases; unmatched bases: 7. Germline CDR1 is MNHNS and CDR2 is SASEGT. CDR3 length: 17 residues. CDR3: CASSGDRDIYSNQPQHF. In nucleotides, the CDR3 is TGTGCCAGCAGTGGGGACAGGGATATCTATAGCAATCAGCCCCAGCATTTT.

CDR3 in DNA: TGTGCCAGTAGTATCCTCGGGACTTTGGGATTCGACGAGCAGTACTTC. It encodes CASSILGTLGFDEQYF. The V call is TRBV19, the J call TRBJ2-7, with D possibly being TRBD2 (6 bases). CDR1 and CDR2 from the germline V gene are LNHDA and SQIVND (reference sequence). The CDR3 has 16 amino acids. V dropped 3 bases and J dropped 5 bases, with 20 bases sitting between them.

The rearrangement joins TRBV6-2 or TRBV6-3 to TRBJ1-5; D unresolved. Germline V gene sequence: CDR1 MNHEY, CDR2 SVGEGT. Trimming took 2 bases from V and 6 from J, leaving 11 bases between them. CDR3 length: 14 amino acids. The CDR3 loop reads CASSYSLNGQPQHF. The CDR3 coding sequence is TGTGCCAGCAGTTACAGCCTAAACGGTCAGCCCCAGCATTTT.

The chain links TRBV19 to TRBJ1-3; TRBD1 agrees at 9 bases. This CDR3 is built from 13 residues. V shed 7 bases, J shed 3 bases, and the junction held 1 base outside the gene matches. From germline, CDR1 is LNHDA and CDR2 SQIVND (reference sequence). The CDR3 loop reads CASNRGHGNTIYF. The CDR3 nucleotides are TGTGCCAGTAACAGGGGGCATGGAAACACCATATATTTT.

In its sample, this clone was seen once. The rearrangement links TRBV6-1 to TRBJ1-4; a possible D gene is TRBD1 (6 bases). This CDR3 has 16 residues. The germline gives CDR1 MNHNS, CDR2 SASEGT. V was pared by 1 base and J by 6 bases, with 15 bases between. CDR3 DNA: TGTGCCAGCAGTGAAGATTGGGGGCGCGCCCATGAAAAACTGTTTTTT. This translates into CASSEDWGRAHEKLFF.